This entry features one TCR beta chain sequence. Source study methods: Cell counts per sample came from amplifying reference gene primers. The data were produced by immunoSEQ multiplex PCR, yet TCRdb's version contains in-frame clones alone and is incomplete. V, J and clone size are those of that table, while D and trimming were read from the DNA. This table has about 5,600 clones, around 85% appearing once. The CDR3 loop spans 13 amino acids. CDR1 is MNHNS, CDR2 SASEGT, per germline. V lost 2 bases, J lost 6 bases, and 10 bases lay in between. The data belong to a study of blood T cell repertoires in COVID-19.

The receptor was derived from a human donor in a cohort sampled during active COVID-19. The sequenced sample consisted of peripheral blood. This chain uses TRBV6-1 with TRBJ1-1; D unresolved. Here the CDR3 DNA reads TGTGCCAGCAGTGAACACGAGGGCCCTGAAGCTTTCTTT. Amino acid sequence: CASSEHEGPEAFF.